These 20 T cell receptor beta chains were sequenced from one sample in a study of blood T cell repertoires in COVID-19. The table came from immunoSEQ multiplex PCR; TCRdb's copy has only in-frame clones and leaves some out. The data show around 140,000 clones, roughly 75% seen once. Sequenced material: PBMCs or T cells enriched from blood (not recorded which). The receptors here all came from a woman aged 50 to 60 who had recovered from COVID-19.

This clone was recorded once. This chain connects TRBV5-1 to TRBJ2-1; TRBD2 aligns across 9 bases. Per the germline V gene, CDR1 is SGHRS and CDR2 is YFSETQ. The V segment lost 7 bases and the J segment 3 bases; nucleotides outside the gene matches: 8. This CDR3 spans 15 amino acids. The CDR3 nucleotides read TGCGCCAGCGCACAAGCGGGGGGCTTCTACAATGAGCAGTTCTTC. Translation gives CASAQAGGFYNEQFF.

As regards this clone: A read error may account for a junction end that differs from germline. The V gene is TRBV12-3 or TRBV12-4, the J gene TRBJ2-7, with 10 bases fitting TRBD1. The CDR3 sequence is 11 residues long. CDR3 sequence: CASSRDRGPVF. The CDR3 coding sequence is TGTGCCAGCAGCCGGGACAGGGGCCCTGTGTTC.

Turning to this clone: The junction shows a germline mismatch at one end, possibly a read error. The chain employs TRBV6-1 and TRBJ1-3, with 8 nucleotides matching TRBD1. The germline gives CDR1 MNHNS, CDR2 SASEGT. The length of the CDR3 is 13 residues. CDR3 sequence reads: CASSEAGRTGSHF. As DNA, the CDR3 is TGTGCCAGCAGTGAAGCCGGGAGGACAGGGAGTCATTTT.

This chain links TRBV19 with TRBJ1-3, with D possibly TRBD1 on 5 matching bases. This CDR3 spans 16 amino acids. V dropped 5 bases and J dropped 4 bases, with 18 bases sitting between them. Germline values: CDR1 LNHDA, CDR2 SQIVND (reference sequence). As DNA, the CDR3 is TGTGCCAGTAGTCCGGGCTTAGGGGCTCGGGGAAACACCATATATTTT. This sequence encodes CASSPGLGARGNTIYF.

This chain uses TRBV29-1 with TRBJ2-3; 10 bases are a match to TRBD1. The CDR3 sequence is 16 residues long. The V gene end was trimmed by 7 bases and the J gene end by 5 bases; junction bases not matched to a gene: 15. Germline values: CDR1 SQVTM, CDR2 ANQGSEA. CDR3 sequence reads: CSAPQGPGTGVDTQYF. The CDR3 nucleotides are TGCAGCGCCCCTCAGGGGCCCGGGACAGGGGTAGATACGCAGTATTTT.

The chain employs TRBV27 and TRBJ1-6, with D unclear. The CDR3 runs 15 residues. V was trimmed by 7 bases and J by 10 bases, leaving 20 bases between them. CDR1 MNHEY and CDR2 SMNVEV come from the germline V gene (reference sequence). CDR3 loop: CASTVRGRGNSPLHF. CDR3 nucleotides: TGTGCCAGCACCGTAAGAGGTCGGGGAAACTCACCCCTCCACTTT.

This clone was detected a few times. This chain connects TRBV28 to TRBJ1-3; D may be TRBD1 (5 bases). Germline V lookup: CDR1 MDHEN, CDR2 SYDVKM. The CDR3 is made up of 13 amino acids. Trimming took off 5 bases at V and 4 bases at J, with 9 bases between the two ends. The DNA of the CDR3 is TGTGCCAGCAGTCTCAGGGCGGGAAACACCATATATTTT. Encoded protein: CASSLRAGNTIYF.

The V call is TRBV19, the J call TRBJ1-5, with a weak D call TRBD1 (5 bases). Germline V lookup: CDR1 LNHDA, CDR2 SQIVND (reference sequence). V dropped 2 bases and J dropped 0 bases, with 11 bases sitting between them. CDR3 length: 16 residues. The CDR3 DNA reads as TGTGCCAGTAGTATAATCACAGGTAATAGCAATCAGCCCCAGCATTTT. Translating it yields CASSIITGNSNQPQHF.

The chain has TRBV6-5 and TRBJ1-1, with 8 positions matching TRBD1. Per the germline V gene, CDR1 is MNHEY and CDR2 is SVGAGI. V dropped 5 bases and J dropped 10; count of bases not matched to a gene: 12. The CDR3 is 14 amino acids. CDR3 in DNA: TGTGCCAGCAGTCGCCGACAGGGGAGCACTCTAGCTTTCTTT. Protein sequence: CASSRRQGSTLAFF.

The chain employs TRBV6-5 and TRBJ1-1; D unresolved. Germline V gene sequence: CDR1 MNHEY, CDR2 SVGAGI. This CDR3 spans 12 amino acids. Between the trimmed V and J ends, which lost 7 bases and 3 bases, there was a span of 9 bases. CDR3 region: CASTARDTEAFF. The CDR3 DNA reads as TGTGCCAGCACAGCCCGGGACACTGAAGCTTTCTTT.

V is TRBV24-1 and J is TRBJ1-5; TRBD1 agrees at 9 bases. Trimming at V came to 4 bases and at J to 4 bases, leaving 4 bases not matched to a gene. Germline V gives CDR1 KGHDR, CDR2 SFDVKD. The CDR3 runs 15 residues. CDR3 amino acids: CATSERGQGNQPQHF. The CDR3 nucleotides read TGTGCCACCAGTGAGAGGGGACAGGGAAATCAGCCCCAGCATTTT.

Only one count was recorded for this clone. The germline gene is not matched at one end of the junction; a read error may be the cause. The chain carries TRBV7-3 and TRBJ1-2; 9 positions match TRBD1. Germline-derived CDR1 and CDR2 are SGHTA and FQGTGA. The CDR3 runs to 13 residues. CDR3 coding DNA: TGTGCCAGCAGCCTAACAGGGGGCGATGGCTACACCTTC. It codes for CASSLTGGDGYTF.

This rearrangement joins TRBV7-9 to TRBJ2-5, with TRBD1 matching 7 bases. V lost 4 bases, J lost 4 bases, and 6 bases stayed unmatched. Germline V gene sequence: CDR1 SEHNR, CDR2 FQNEAQ (reference sequence). The CDR3 spans 14 residues. CDR3 amino acids: CASSSDGTAETQYF. The CDR3 nucleotides are TGTGCCAGCAGCTCCGACGGGACAGCAGAGACCCAGTACTTC.

V gene TRBV9 combines with J gene TRBJ2-3; D possibly corresponds to TRBD2 (6 bases). V was trimmed by 0 bases and J by 2 bases, leaving 13 bases between them. Germline CDR1 and CDR2: SGDLS and YYNGEE. The CDR3 extends over 16 amino acids. Written as DNA, the CDR3 is TGTGCCAGCAGCGTAGCGGGGACTGGGTACACAGATACGCAGTATTTT. This encodes CASSVAGTGYTDTQYF.

This clone came up a few times. This chain uses TRBV4-2 with TRBJ2-2; 10 bases are a match to TRBD2. The CDR3 totals 16 residues. Germline assignment: CDR1 LGHNA and CDR2 YNFKEQ. V lost 5 bases and J lost 4; bases outside the gene matches: 7. The DNA for the CDR3 is TGTGCCAGCAGCTTGCCGGGACTAGCGAGCACCGGGGAGCTGTTTTTT. This codes for CASSLPGLASTGELFF.

The gene calls are TRBV2 and TRBJ2-2, with D possibly TRBD2 on 5 matching bases. Germline V gene sequence: CDR1 SNHLY, CDR2 FYNNEI. The V and J ends lost 6 bases and 0 bases respectively, with 11 bases between them. This CDR3 is 15 amino acids long. The CDR3 spells CASRLGFANTGELFF. The CDR3 region has the DNA TGTGCCAGCAGACTAGGATTCGCGAACACCGGGGAGCTGTTTTTT.

V usage is TRBV6-5 and J usage is TRBJ1-1; the D gene is possibly TRBD1 (5 bases). Per germline, CDR1 MNHEY and CDR2 SVGAGI. The CDR3 is 15 residues long. The ends were cut back, 7 bases at V and 4 bases at J, with 19 bases in the middle. The DNA of the CDR3 is TGTGCCAGCACCTACAACGTTGCAGGGCGCACTGAAGCTTTCTTT. Its protein product is CASTYNVAGRTEAFF.

The J gene is TRBJ2-3, the V gene TRBV6-4; 11 bases match TRBD1. The length of the CDR3 is 15 residues. Germline V gene lookup returns CDR1 MRHNA and CDR2 SNTAGT. V shed 6 bases, J shed 3 bases, and the junction held 5 bases outside the gene matches. This chain's CDR3 is CASSPGTGGTDTQYF. The CDR3 DNA is TGTGCCAGCAGCCCCGGGACAGGGGGAACAGATACGCAGTATTTT.

J is TRBJ1-3 and V is TRBV28; D gene uncertain. V was cut by 2 bases and J by 0 bases, with 8 bases left in between. This CDR3 has 15 amino acids. Germline loops: CDR1 MDHEN, CDR2 SYDVKM. The CDR3 region is CASSLQVFSGNTIYF. The CDR3 region has the DNA TGTGCCAGCAGTTTACAGGTCTTCTCTGGAAACACCATATATTTT. Together with reference TRBV28 and TRBJ1-3, the CDR3 gives the full variable domain: DVKVTQSSRYLVKRTGEKVFLECVQDMDHENMFWYRQDPGLGLRLIYFSYDVKMKEKGDIPEGYSVSREKKERFSLILESASTNQTSMYLCASSLQVFSGNTIYFGEGSWLTVV.

This chain links TRBV2 with TRBJ1-5, with a weak D call TRBD1 (6 bases). The germline gives CDR1 SNHLY, CDR2 FYNNEI. The CDR3 is 15 amino acids. V was clipped by 1 base and J by 4 bases, with 11 bases between them. The chain's CDR3 is CASSEGPDRNQPQHF. The CDR3 bases are TGTGCCAGCAGTGAAGGCCCGGACAGAAATCAGCCCCAGCATTTT.